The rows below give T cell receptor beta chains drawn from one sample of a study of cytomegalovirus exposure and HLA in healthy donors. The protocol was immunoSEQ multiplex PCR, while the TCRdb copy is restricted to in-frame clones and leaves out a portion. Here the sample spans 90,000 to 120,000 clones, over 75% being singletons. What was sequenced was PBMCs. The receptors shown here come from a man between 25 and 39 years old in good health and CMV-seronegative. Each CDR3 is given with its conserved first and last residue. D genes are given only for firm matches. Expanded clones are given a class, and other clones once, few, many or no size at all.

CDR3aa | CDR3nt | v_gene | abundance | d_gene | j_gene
CASSQRSYEQYF | TGTGCCAGCAGCCAGCGAAGCTACGAGCAGTACTTC | TRBV14 | NA | NA | TRBJ2-7
CASSPRDRTHEKLFF | TGTGCCAGCAGCCCCCGGGACAGGACCCACGAAAAACTGTTTTTT | TRBV9 | few | TRBD1 | TRBJ1-4
CASTGAYEQYF | TGCGCCAGCACTGGAGCCTACGAGCAGTACTTC | TRBV5-1 | NA | NA | TRBJ2-7
CASSLGAGRQETQYF | TGCGCCAGCAGCTTGGGGGCTGGGAGACAAGAGACCCAGTACTTC | TRBV5-1 | NA | NA | TRBJ2-5
CASSVGHSSGNTIYF | TGTGCCAGCAGCGTGGGACATAGCTCTGGAAACACCATATATTTT | TRBV5-8 | NA | NA | TRBJ1-3
CASSRDSGYTF | TGTGCCAGCAGCCGGGACAGCGGCTACACCTTC | TRBV13 | NA | TRBD1 | TRBJ1-2
CASSGGLYGYTF | TGTGCCAGCAGTGGCGGACTCTATGGCTACACCTTC | TRBV28 | NA | NA | TRBJ1-2
CASSPGDEQYF | TGTGCCAGCAGTCCGGGGGACGAGCAGTACTTC | TRBV6-5 | NA | NA | TRBJ2-7
CASSASGSGGEQFF | TGTGCCAGCAGCGCAAGCGGGTCTGGGGGTGAGCAGTTCTTC | TRBV9 | NA | NA | TRBJ2-1
CASLGAGLAYNEQFF | TGTGCCAGCCTCGGGGCGGGACTAGCTTACAATGAGCAGTTCTTC | TRBV6-6 | few | TRBD2 | TRBJ2-1
CASSSPPYEQGGGTEAFF | TGTGCCAGCAGCTCTCCACCCTATGAACAGGGAGGGGGCACTGAAGCTTTCTTT | TRBV5-4 | few | NA | TRBJ1-1
CASRNTGGAYEQYF | TGTGCCAGCAGGAATACAGGGGGGGCCTACGAGCAGTACTTC | TRBV27 | NA | NA | TRBJ2-7
CASSLQGGGATETQYF | TGTGCCAGCAGCTTACAGGGCGGGGGGGCAACTGAGACCCAGTACTTC | TRBV7-2 | NA | TRBD2 | TRBJ2-5
CASSADTSYPNEQFF | TGTGCCAGCAGCGCCGACACTAGCTATCCTAATGAGCAGTTCTTC | TRBV7-9 | few | NA | TRBJ2-1
CASSEGQGVYEQYF | TGTGCCAGCAGCGAGGGACAGGGGGTCTACGAGCAGTACTTC | TRBV9 | once | TRBD1 | TRBJ2-7
CASSQDGQLGAFF | TGCGCCAGCAGCCAAGATGGGCAACTGGGAGCTTTCTTT | TRBV4-1 | NA | NA | TRBJ1-1
CASSAGVEAFF | TGCGCCAGCAGTGCCGGGGTCGAAGCTTTCTTT | TRBV10-1 | NA | NA | TRBJ1-1
CASREGASTDTQYF | TGTGCCAGCAGAGAGGGGGCGAGCACAGATACGCAGTATTTT | TRBV13 | NA | TRBD1 | TRBJ2-3
CASTRTGPSKQYF | TGTGCCAGCACCCGGACAGGACCCTCCAAGCAGTACTTC | TRBV2 | NA | TRBD1 | TRBJ2-7
CASSSLWNTEAFF | TGTGCCAGCAGCTCTTTGTGGAACACTGAAGCTTTCTTT | TRBV7-6 | NA | NA | TRBJ1-1
CASSPEGGRYEQYF | TGTGCCAGCAGCCCTGAGGGAGGGAGGTACGAGCAGTACTTC | TRBV7-9 | NA | TRBD2 | TRBJ2-7
CASSYGDTQYF | TGTGCCAGTAGCTATGGAGATACGCAGTATTTT | TRBV19 | NA | NA | TRBJ2-3
CASSLRTANTGELFF | TGTGCCAGCAGCCTTCGGACAGCGAACACCGGGGAGCTGTTTTTT | TRBV6-5 | once | NA | TRBJ2-2
CASSEAGQQETQYF | TGTGCCAGCAGCGAGGCAGGGCAACAAGAGACCCAGTACTTC | TRBV7-3 | NA | NA | TRBJ2-5
CASRGQGPDEQYF | TGTGCCAGCAGGGGACAGGGGCCCGACGAGCAGTACTTC | TRBV7-9 | few | TRBD1 | TRBJ2-7
CSAERTSGSWDTQYF | TGCAGCGCCGAAAGGACTAGCGGGAGTTGGGATACGCAGTATTTT | TRBV29-1 | NA | TRBD2 | TRBJ2-3
CASSQAGEGGEQFF | TGTGCCAGCTCGCAAGCGGGAGAAGGGGGTGAGCAGTTCTTC | TRBV18 | NA | TRBD2 | TRBJ2-1
CASSRAYAYEQYF | TGTGCCAGCAGCAGGGCCTACGCCTACGAGCAGTACTTC | TRBV6-5 | NA | NA | TRBJ2-7
CSVVGTRGANEQFF | TGCAGCGTTGTGGGGACAAGGGGCGCGAATGAGCAGTTCTTC | TRBV29-1 | NA | NA | TRBJ2-1
CSVAGLSHNEQFF | TGCAGCGTTGCAGGGCTAAGTCACAATGAGCAGTTCTTC | TRBV29-1 | once | NA | TRBJ2-1
CAFLRDKSSYEQYF | TGTGCCTTCCTCCGGGACAAGAGCTCCTACGAGCAGTACTTC | TRBV11-1 | NA | NA | TRBJ2-7
CATSGRTGSETQYF | TGTGCCACCAGCGGGAGGACAGGGAGCGAGACCCAGTACTTC | TRBV15 | NA | TRBD1 | TRBJ2-5
CASQGVAGYNEQFF | TGTGCCAGCCAAGGGGTAGCGGGATACAATGAGCAGTTCTTC | TRBV7-9 | NA | TRBD2 | TRBJ2-1
CASSGGFTSTEAFF | TGTGCCAGCAGCGGCGGATTCACCAGCACTGAAGCTTTCTTT | TRBV7-2 | NA | NA | TRBJ1-1
CAWSYLSGQETQYF | TGTGCCTGGAGCTATCTTAGCGGTCAAGAGACCCAGTACTTC | TRBV30 | NA | NA | TRBJ2-5
CASSVEVAGEETQYF | TGTGCCAGCAGCGTAGAAGTAGCGGGAGAGGAGACCCAGTACTTC | TRBV9 | NA | TRBD2 | TRBJ2-5
CASTRDRGYEQYF | TGTGCCAGCACCCGGGACAGGGGGTACGAGCAGTACTTC | TRBV11-2 | NA | TRBD1 | TRBJ2-7
CASSLSSGNTIYF | TGTGCCAGCTCCCTTAGCTCCGGAAACACCATATATTTT | TRBV18 | NA | NA | TRBJ1-3
CASSGTSSSLEQYF | TGTGCCAGCAGCGGGACTAGTTCCTCTCTTGAGCAGTACTTC | TRBV9 | NA | TRBD2 | TRBJ2-7
CASSSGTGREQFF | TGCGCCAGCAGCTCCGGGACAGGTCGTGAGCAGTTCTTC | TRBV5-1 | NA | TRBD1 | TRBJ2-1
CSVGGETSGSGTDTQYF | TGCAGCGTTGGCGGGGAGACTAGCGGGAGTGGCACAGATACGCAGTATTTT | TRBV29-1 | NA | TRBD2 | TRBJ2-3
CASSLTEQTGQFF | TGCGCCAGCAGCCTAACTGAGCAGACAGGGCAGTTCTTC | TRBV5-1 | NA | NA | TRBJ2-1
CASSETGGHEQYF | TGCGCCAGCAGCGAGACAGGGGGTCACGAGCAGTACTTC | TRBV10-1 | NA | TRBD1 | TRBJ2-7
CSGTGTSSTDTQYF | TGCAGCGGCACTGGGACATCTAGCACAGATACGCAGTATTTT | TRBV29-1 | NA | NA | TRBJ2-3
CASSEEPGHPGYTGELFF | TGTGCCAGCAGTGAAGAGCCGGGACACCCGGGGTATACCGGGGAGCTGTTTTTT | TRBV6-4 | NA | NA | TRBJ2-2
CSVVGAGTDTQYF | TGCAGCGTTGTGGGGGCCGGCACAGATACGCAGTATTTT | TRBV29-1 | NA | NA | TRBJ2-3
CASSVAGSSNQPQHF | TGTGCCAGCAGCGTAGCGGGGTCTAGCAATCAGCCTCAGCATTTT | TRBV9 | NA | NA | TRBJ1-5
CARPLTQAKNIQYF | TGTGCCAGGCCATTGACACAAGCCAAAAACATTCAGTACTTC | TRBV6-5 | NA | NA | TRBJ2-4
CASPRAGKGGEKLFF | TGTGCCAGCCCCCGAGCGGGGAAGGGTGGTGAAAAACTGTTTTTT | TRBV5-4 | few | NA | TRBJ1-4
CASSLTGVDTEAFF | TGTGCCAGCTCACTTACAGGGGTGGACACTGAAGCTTTCTTT | TRBV18 | NA | TRBD1 | TRBJ1-1
CASSARLVGNEQFF | TGTGCCAGCAGCGCCCGGCTAGTAGGCAATGAGCAGTTCTTC | TRBV9 | few | NA | TRBJ2-1
CASSDDTYLEAFF | TGTGCCAGCAGTGATGACACTTATCTTGAAGCTTTCTTT | TRBV6-1 | NA | NA | TRBJ1-1
CASSPGGDDEQFF | TGTGCCAGCAGCCCCGGGGGGGATGATGAGCAGTTCTTC | TRBV5-4 | NA | TRBD2 | TRBJ2-1
CASSIQAYNTEAFF | TGTGCCAGTAGTATACAGGCTTATAACACTGAAGCTTTCTTT | TRBV19 | NA | NA | TRBJ1-1
CASSYLAYEQFF | TGTGCCAGCAGCTATCTAGCGTATGAGCAGTTCTTC | TRBV11-2 | NA | NA | TRBJ2-1